The entry below describes one T cell receptor beta chain. The antigen is unknown. This entry comes from a study of post-analysis software for immune sequencing data. Study-wide results and limits: A significant reduction in normalized Chao1 diversity was observed in multiple sclerosis patients versus controls. Included in a set of a few TRBV segments more frequent in patients than controls were TRBV5-6, TRBV5-1 and TRBV20-1.

The authors incorporated unique molecular identifiers into the TCR beta cDNA libraries. TCRdb itself ran the PCR reads through MiXCR, one entry per CDR3 protein. The profile shows about 770,000 distinct CDR3 sequences, about 43% of them singletons. Trimming stripped 4 bases from V and 1 base from J, with 14 bases between. This CDR3 contains 15 residues. Germline CDR1 and CDR2: SQVTM and ANQGSEA. This receptor was obtained from a girl aged 10 to 17 with multiple sclerosis. The chain couples TRBV29-1 to TRBJ2-1, with D maybe TRBD2 (6 bases). The specimen sequenced was blood. The CDR3 reads CSVGRGKGSYNEQFF. CDR3 DNA sequence: TGCAGCGTTGGCCGCGGGAAAGGATCCTACAATGAGCAGTTCTTC.